This TCR beta chain was found in a study of T cells in Graves' hyperthyroidism and ophthalmopathy. General study results and limits: Expanded thyroid clonotypes (above 0.001) were mostly also found in blood.

Used for diagnoses were clinical symptoms, serum thyroxine and TRAb, thyroid ultrasound and orbital computed tomography. Blood sampling occurred at first hyperthyroidism diagnosis, ahead of any ophthalmopathy symptoms. This CDR3 is built from 13 residues. V lost 3 bases, J lost 5 bases, and 8 bases lay in between. There are many counts of this clonotype. As yet, its antigen is unknown. TCR beta CDR3 regions were amplified from RNA transcripts. A first-round RT-PCR of the TCR CDR3 used the HTBI primer set. TCRdb ran MiXCR on the multiplex PCR reads and lists one entry per CDR3 protein. The sample has some 600,000 distinct CDR3 sequences, 11% to 15% seen once; the top ten hold around 5.4%.

This TCR was recovered from a woman in her thirties with Graves' hyperthyroidism that later progressed to Graves' ophthalmopathy. The sequencing input was blood. This chain uses TRBV12-3 or TRBV12-4 with TRBJ2-1; D remains ambiguous. The CDR3 here is CASSLGLHNEQFF. In DNA, the CDR3 is TGTGCCAGCAGTTTGGGCCTGCACAATGAGCAGTTCTTC.